This is a list of T cell receptor beta chains from one sample in a study of T cells in localized non-small cell lung cancer. Sequencing used immunoSEQ multiplex PCR; TCRdb keeps in-frame clones, though not all of them. Of 75,000 to 95,000 clones listed, about 91% were seen once; the top ten hold about 15%. The sequencing used peripheral blood, collected before any cancer treatment. Source of these receptors: a man aged 40 to 70 with stage I squamous cell lung carcinoma. Both conserved end residues are part of each CDR3. The D gene is left open where the match is weak. The size of a clone is reported for some rows only, either as once, few or many, or as a class for expanded clones.

j_call d_call clone_size v_call cdr3_aa cdr3_nt
TRBJ2-7 TRBD1 NA TRBV9 CASSFSTPGTEEQYF TGTGCCAGCAGCTTCTCGACACCCGGGACAGAGGAGCAGTACTTC
TRBJ1-5 TRBD1 NA TRBV30 CAWSVGTGFYQPQHF TGTGCCTGGAGTGTAGGGACAGGGTTTTATCAGCCCCAGCATTTT
TRBJ1-2 NA NA TRBV18 CASSPLRANYGYTF TGTGCCAGCTCACCACTTAGGGCGAACTATGGCTACACCTTC
TRBJ1-6 NA once TRBV27 CASSLPNSPLHF TGTGCCAGCAGTTTACCTAATTCACCCCTCCACTTT
TRBJ1-1 NA NA TRBV29-1 CSVVGGSNTEAFF TGCAGCGTTGTCGGAGGGAGTAACACTGAAGCTTTCTTT
TRBJ2-2 NA NA TRBV19 CASKGQNTGELFF TGTGCCTCCAAGGGGCAGAACACCGGGGAGCTGTTTTTT
TRBJ2-7 TRBD1 once TRBV7-3 CASSLSGTGTYEQYF TGTGCCAGCAGCTTAAGCGGGACAGGGACCTACGAGCAGTACTTC
TRBJ1-1 NA NA TRBV27 CASSFGRGTRGTEAFF TGTGCCAGCAGTTTCGGCAGGGGTACGCGGGGAACTGAAGCTTTCTTT
TRBJ2-5 TRBD2 NA TRBV5-5 CASSLVATSGGMQTQYF TGTGCCAGCAGCTTGGTAGCGACTAGCGGGGGTATGCAGACCCAGTACTTC
TRBJ1-5 NA NA TRBV2 CASHEGNQPQHF TGTGCCAGCCACGAAGGGAATCAGCCCCAGCATTTT
TRBJ1-1 TRBD1 NA TRBV5-1 CASSLDRGNTEAFF TGCGCCAGCAGCTTGGACAGGGGGAACACTGAAGCTTTCTTT
TRBJ1-1 NA NA TRBV7-9 CASRPGGRGNTEAFF TGTGCCAGCAGGCCGGGAGGGAGGGGGAACACTGAAGCTTTCTTT
TRBJ2-5 TRBD2 NA TRBV15 CATSRGSAGGETQYF TGTGCCACCAGCAGAGGGTCAGCGGGGGGTGAGACCCAGTACTTC
TRBJ2-2 NA NA TRBV5-1 CASRLTGSDTGELFF TGCGCCAGCAGACTTACAGGGTCCGACACCGGGGAGCTGTTTTTT
TRBJ2-6 NA once TRBV30 CAWSVPPYGGSGANVLTF TGTGCCTGGAGTGTACCCCCATATGGGGGCTCTGGGGCCAACGTCCTGACTTTC
TRBJ2-2 NA NA TRBV5-1 CASSLFSETGELFF TGCGCCAGCAGCTTGTTTTCGGAAACCGGGGAGCTGTTTTTT
TRBJ1-3 NA NA TRBV7-2 CASSLPAVGVGNTIYF TGTGCCAGCAGCTTACCCGCAGTGGGGGTTGGAAACACCATATATTTT
TRBJ1-2 TRBD1 NA TRBV25-1 CASSVSSGTGDGYTF TGTGCCAGCAGTGTCTCTTCCGGGACAGGGGACGGCTACACCTTC
TRBJ1-1 TRBD1 NA TRBV18 CASSPRDRANTEAFF TGTGCCAGCTCACCGAGGGACAGGGCCAACACTGAAGCTTTCTTT
TRBJ1-4 NA NA TRBV11-2 CASSLVGTAAATNEKLFF TGTGCCAGCAGCTTAGTGGGAACGGCTGCCGCAACTAATGAAAAACTGTTTTTT
TRBJ1-1 NA once TRBV13 CASSPRAFGNTEAFF TGTGCCAGCAGCCCCCGGGCGTTTGGGAACACTGAAGCTTTCTTT
TRBJ1-2 TRBD1 NA TRBV5-6 CASSLVPGQGYGYTF TGTGCCAGCAGCTTGGTCCCTGGACAGGGGTATGGCTACACCTTC
TRBJ1-5 TRBD1 NA TRBV14 CASSQGDRNQPQHF TGTGCCAGCAGCCAAGGGGACAGAAATCAGCCCCAGCATTTT
TRBJ2-2 TRBD1 NA TRBV5-1 CASSTRDRGTGELFF TGCGCCAGCAGCACCCGGGACAGGGGCACCGGGGAGCTGTTTTTT
TRBJ2-7 NA NA TRBV5-1 CASSLAGSYEQYF TGCGCCAGCAGCTTGGCCGGATCCTACGAGCAGTACTTC
TRBJ2-7 TRBD1 NA TRBV6-5 CASRDAGTGDYEQYF TGTGCCAGCAGAGATGCCGGGACAGGCGACTACGAGCAGTACTTC
TRBJ1-1 NA NA TRBV6-5 CASSGPSTGNTEAFF TGTGCCAGCAGTGGCCCTAGCACGGGTAACACTGAAGCTTTCTTT
TRBJ1-2 NA NA TRBV2 CASNPSAVRGGYTF TGTGCCAGCAATCCTTCGGCGGTAAGGGGTGGCTACACCTTC
TRBJ1-2 TRBD1 NA TRBV6-1 CASRGGDRSVYGYTF TGTGCCAGCAGGGGAGGGGACAGGTCCGTCTATGGCTACACCTTC
TRBJ1-3 NA NA TRBV15 CATSRALGKNSGNTIYF TGTGCCACCAGCAGAGCCCTAGGCAAGAACTCTGGAAACACCATATATTTT
TRBJ2-4 TRBD1 NA TRBV7-2 CASSPGQGGNIQYF TGTGCCAGCAGCCCCGGACAGGGAGGAAACATTCAGTACTTC
TRBJ2-5 NA NA TRBV5-1 CASSSGQFQETQYF TGCGCCAGCAGCTCCGGACAGTTCCAAGAGACCCAGTACTTC
TRBJ2-1 NA once TRBV7-2 CASSLARMGSNEQFF TGTGCCAGCAGCTTAGCGCGGATGGGGAGCAATGAGCAGTTCTTC
TRBJ1-2 TRBD1 NA TRBV11-2 CASSSVEGQGGRYGYTF TGTGCCAGCAGCTCCGTAGAAGGACAGGGGGGAAGGTATGGCTACACCTTC
TRBJ1-1 NA NA TRBV28 CASSLLQNTEAFF TGTGCCAGCAGTTTATTACAGAACACTGAAGCTTTCTTT
TRBJ2-1 TRBD2 NA TRBV7-9 CASSRTGLAGGHAYNEQFF TGTGCCAGCAGCCGAACGGGACTAGCGGGGGGTCATGCCTACAATGAGCAGTTCTTC
TRBJ1-5 NA NA TRBV27 CASSSNGQSFHF TGTGCCAGCAGTTCGAACGGACAGAGTTTTCATTTT
TRBJ2-1 TRBD2 NA TRBV5-1 CASSPVASGGSEQFF TGCGCCAGCAGCCCGGTGGCTAGCGGGGGGAGTGAGCAGTTCTTC
TRBJ1-5 TRBD1 few TRBV4-1 CASSQAGGGGSNQPQHF TGCGCCAGCAGCCAAGCAGGGGGAGGAGGTAGCAATCAGCCCCAGCATTTT
TRBJ1-1 NA NA TRBV20-1 CSAQFGEAFF TGCAGTGCTCAGTTTGGGGAAGCTTTCTTT
TRBJ2-5 TRBD1 NA TRBV9 CASSEHRGLETQYF TGTGCCAGCAGCGAACACAGGGGTCTGGAGACCCAGTACTTC
TRBJ1-2 NA NA TRBV28 CASSSGQLKGYTF TGTGCCAGCAGTTCAGGACAGTTGAAGGGCTACACCTTC